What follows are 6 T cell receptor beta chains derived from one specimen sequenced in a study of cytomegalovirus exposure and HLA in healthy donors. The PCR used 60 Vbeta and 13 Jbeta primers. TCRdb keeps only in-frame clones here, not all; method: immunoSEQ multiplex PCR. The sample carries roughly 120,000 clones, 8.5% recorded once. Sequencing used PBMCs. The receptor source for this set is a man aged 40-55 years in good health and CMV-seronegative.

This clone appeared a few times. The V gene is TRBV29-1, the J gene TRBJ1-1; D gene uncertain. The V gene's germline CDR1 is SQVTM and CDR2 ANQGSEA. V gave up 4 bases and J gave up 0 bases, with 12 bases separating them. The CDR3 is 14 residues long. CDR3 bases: TGCAGCGTTGTCGGGTCGTCCATGAACACTGAAGCTTTCTTT. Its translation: CSVVGSSMNTEAFF. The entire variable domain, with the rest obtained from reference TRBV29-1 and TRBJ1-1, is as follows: SAVISQKPSRDICQRGTSLTIQCQVDSQVTMMFWYRQQPGQSLTLIATANQGSEATYESGFVIDKFPISRPNLTFSTLTVSNMSPEDSSIYLCSVVGSSMNTEAFFGQGTRLTVV.

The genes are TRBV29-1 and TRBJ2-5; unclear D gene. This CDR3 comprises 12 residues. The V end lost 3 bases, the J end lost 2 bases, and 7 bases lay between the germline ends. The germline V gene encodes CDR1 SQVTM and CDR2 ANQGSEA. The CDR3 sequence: CSVESRQETQYF. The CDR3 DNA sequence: TGCAGCGTTGAGAGCAGGCAAGAGACCCAGTACTTC.

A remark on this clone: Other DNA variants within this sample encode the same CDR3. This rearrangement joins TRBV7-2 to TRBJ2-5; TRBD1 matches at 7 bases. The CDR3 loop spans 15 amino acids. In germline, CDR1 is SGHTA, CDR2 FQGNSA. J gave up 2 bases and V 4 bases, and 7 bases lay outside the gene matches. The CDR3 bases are TGTGCCAGCAGCTCCTACGGACAGGTACAAGAGACCCAGTACTTC. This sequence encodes CASSSYGQVQETQYF.

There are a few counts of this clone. The chain's CDR3 is CASDGQAYRGTEAFF. The CDR3 DNA sequence: TGTGCCAGCGATGGGCAAGCCTACCGTGGCACTGAAGCTTTCTTT. The gene calls are TRBV6-1 and TRBJ1-1; D ambiguous. In germline, CDR1 is MNHNS, CDR2 SASEGT. This CDR3 comprises 15 residues. The V gene lost 8 bases and the J gene lost 4 bases, with 20 bases spanning the gap.

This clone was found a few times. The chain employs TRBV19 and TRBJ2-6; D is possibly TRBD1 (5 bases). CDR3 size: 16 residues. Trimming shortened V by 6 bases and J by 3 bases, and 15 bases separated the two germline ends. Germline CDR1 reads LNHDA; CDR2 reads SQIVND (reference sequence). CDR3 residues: CASRSQGLSGANVLTF. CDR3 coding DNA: TGTGCCAGTAGGAGTCAGGGCCTAAGTGGGGCCAACGTCCTGACTTTC. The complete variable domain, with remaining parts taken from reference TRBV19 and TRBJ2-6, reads DGGITQSPKYLFRKEGQNVTLSCEQNLNHDAMYWYRQDPGQGLRLIYYSQIVNDFQKGDIAEGYSVSREKKESFPLTVTSAQKNPTAFYLCASRSQGLSGANVLTFGAGSRLTVL.

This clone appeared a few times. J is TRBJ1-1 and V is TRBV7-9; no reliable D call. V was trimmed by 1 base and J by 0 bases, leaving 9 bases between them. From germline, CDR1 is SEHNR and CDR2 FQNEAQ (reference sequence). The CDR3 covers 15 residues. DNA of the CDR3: TGTGCCAGCAGCTTAGATGAGTTCATGAACACTGAAGCTTTCTTT. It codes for CASSLDEFMNTEAFF.